This TCR beta chain was documented in a study of identifying expanded T cells in peripheral blood. Overall study findings and caveats: Clone count variance between roughly 2-week samples rose with total template count. Differentially abundant clones: around 1.2 between replicates, around 16 at roughly 2 weeks, roughly 18 at four.

The CDR3 length is 14 residues. Germline-derived CDR1 and CDR2 are SEHNR and FQNEAQ (reference sequence). V dropped 3 bases and J dropped 4; count of bases not matched to a gene: 2. During the collection period, no donor immune events like infections were recorded. Clones were read by immunoSEQ multiplex PCR, and TCRdb kept only the in-frame ones, dropping some. The table has tens of thousands of clones, 88% seen once. This clone was counted between two and nine times. What it binds is not known. This clonotype originated in a person between 18 and 75 years old in good health. J is TRBJ1-5 and V is TRBV7-9; the match to TRBD1 covers 8 bases. Material: blood. The CDR3 reads CASSLDRANQPQHF. CDR3 in DNA: TGTGCCAGCAGCTTGGACAGGGCAAATCAGCCCCAGCATTTT.